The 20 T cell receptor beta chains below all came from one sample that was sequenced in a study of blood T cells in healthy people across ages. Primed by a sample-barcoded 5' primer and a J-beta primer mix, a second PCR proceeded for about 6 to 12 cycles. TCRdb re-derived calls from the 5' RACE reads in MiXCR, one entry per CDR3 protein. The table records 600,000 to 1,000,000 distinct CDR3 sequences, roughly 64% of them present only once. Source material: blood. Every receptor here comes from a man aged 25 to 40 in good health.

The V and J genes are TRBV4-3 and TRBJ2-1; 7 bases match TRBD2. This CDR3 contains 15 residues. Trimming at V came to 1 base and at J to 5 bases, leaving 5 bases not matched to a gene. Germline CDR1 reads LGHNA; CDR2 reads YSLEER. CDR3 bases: TGCGCCAGCAGCCAAGCGGGACTAAATAACAATGAGCAGTTCTTC. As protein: CASSQAGLNNNEQFF.

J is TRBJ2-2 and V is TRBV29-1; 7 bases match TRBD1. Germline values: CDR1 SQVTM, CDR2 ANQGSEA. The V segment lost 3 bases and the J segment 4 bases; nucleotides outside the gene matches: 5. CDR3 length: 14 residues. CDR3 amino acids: CSVEEGTATGELFF. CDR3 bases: TGCAGCGTTGAGGAAGGGACAGCCACCGGGGAGCTGTTTTTT.

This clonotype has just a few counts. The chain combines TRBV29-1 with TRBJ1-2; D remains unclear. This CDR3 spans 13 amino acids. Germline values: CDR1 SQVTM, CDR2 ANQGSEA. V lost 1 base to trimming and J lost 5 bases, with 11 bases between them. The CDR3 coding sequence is TGCAGCGTTGAAGGGCTGACCGATTATGGCTACACCTTC. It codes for CSVEGLTDYGYTF.

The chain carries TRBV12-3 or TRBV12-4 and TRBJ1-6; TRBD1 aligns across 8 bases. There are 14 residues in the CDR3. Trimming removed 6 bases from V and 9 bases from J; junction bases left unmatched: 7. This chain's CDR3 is CASSPTGAISPLHF. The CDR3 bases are TGTGCCAGCAGCCCGACAGGGGCCATTTCACCCCTCCACTTT.

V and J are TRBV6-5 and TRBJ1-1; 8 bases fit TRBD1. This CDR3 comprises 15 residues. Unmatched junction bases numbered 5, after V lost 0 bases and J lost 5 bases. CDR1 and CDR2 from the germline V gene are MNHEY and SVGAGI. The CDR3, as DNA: TGTGCCAGCAGTTACTCCGGACAGGGAGCAACTGAAGCTTTCTTT. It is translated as CASSYSGQGATEAFF.

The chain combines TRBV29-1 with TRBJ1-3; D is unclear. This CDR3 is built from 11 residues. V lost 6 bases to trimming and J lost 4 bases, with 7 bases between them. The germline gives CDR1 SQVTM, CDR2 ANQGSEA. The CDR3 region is CSVPRGNTIYF. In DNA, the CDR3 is TGCAGCGTGCCTCGGGGAAACACCATATATTTT.

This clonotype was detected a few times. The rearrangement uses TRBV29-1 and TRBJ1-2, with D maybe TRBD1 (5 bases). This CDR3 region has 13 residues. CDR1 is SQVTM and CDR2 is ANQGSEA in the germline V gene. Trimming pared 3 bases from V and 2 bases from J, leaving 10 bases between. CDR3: CSVDLDRNYGYTF. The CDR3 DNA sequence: TGCAGCGTTGATCTTGACAGAAACTATGGCTACACCTTC.

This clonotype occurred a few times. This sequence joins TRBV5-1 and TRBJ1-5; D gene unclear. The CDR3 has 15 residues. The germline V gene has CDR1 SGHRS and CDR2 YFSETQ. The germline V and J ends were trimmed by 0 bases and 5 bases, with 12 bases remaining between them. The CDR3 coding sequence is TGCGCCAGCAGCTTGGCCGTGGGAGACGATCAGCCCCAGCATTTT. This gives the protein CASSLAVGDDQPQHF.

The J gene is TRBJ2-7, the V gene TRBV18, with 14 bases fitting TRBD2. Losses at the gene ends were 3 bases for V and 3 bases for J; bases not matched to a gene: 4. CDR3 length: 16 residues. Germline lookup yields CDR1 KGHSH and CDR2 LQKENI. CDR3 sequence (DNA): TGTGCCAGCTCACCCACCGGGACTAGCGGGGGCTACGAGCAGTACTTC. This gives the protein CASSPTGTSGGYEQYF.

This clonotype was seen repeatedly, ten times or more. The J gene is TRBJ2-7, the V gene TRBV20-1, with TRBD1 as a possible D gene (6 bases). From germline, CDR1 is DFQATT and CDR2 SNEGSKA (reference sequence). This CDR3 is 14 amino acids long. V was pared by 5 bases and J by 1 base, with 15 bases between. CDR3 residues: CSAGAGGQSYEQYF. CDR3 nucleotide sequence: TGCAGTGCTGGAGCTGGGGGACAATCCTACGAGCAGTACTTC.

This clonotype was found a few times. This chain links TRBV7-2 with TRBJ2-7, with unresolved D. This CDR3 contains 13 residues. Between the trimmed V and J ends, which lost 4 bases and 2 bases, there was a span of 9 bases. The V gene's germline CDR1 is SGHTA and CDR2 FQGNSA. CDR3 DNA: TGTGCCAGCAGCTACACCTGGACCTACGAGCAGTACTTC. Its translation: CASSYTWTYEQYF.

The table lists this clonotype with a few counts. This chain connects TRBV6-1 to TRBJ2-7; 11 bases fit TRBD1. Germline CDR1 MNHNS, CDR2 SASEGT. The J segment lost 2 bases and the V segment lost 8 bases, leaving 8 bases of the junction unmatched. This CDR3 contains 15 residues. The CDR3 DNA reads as TGTGCCAGCGGATACCGGGACAGGGGGGCCTACGAGCAGTACTTC. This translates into CASGYRDRGAYEQYF.

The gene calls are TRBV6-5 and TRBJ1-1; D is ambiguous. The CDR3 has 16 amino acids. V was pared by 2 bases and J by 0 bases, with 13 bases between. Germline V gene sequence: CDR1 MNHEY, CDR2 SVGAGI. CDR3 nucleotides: TGTGCCAGCAGTTACAGCCAGGCTGGGGTGAACACTGAAGCTTTCTTT. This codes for CASSYSQAGVNTEAFF.

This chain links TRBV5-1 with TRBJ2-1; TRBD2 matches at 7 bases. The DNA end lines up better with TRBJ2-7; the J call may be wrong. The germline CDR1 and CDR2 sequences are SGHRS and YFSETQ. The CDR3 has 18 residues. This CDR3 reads CASSLVGGRASSYNEQYF. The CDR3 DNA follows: TGCGCCAGCAGCTTGGTTGGTGGGAGGGCCAGTTCCTACAATGAGCAGTACTTC.

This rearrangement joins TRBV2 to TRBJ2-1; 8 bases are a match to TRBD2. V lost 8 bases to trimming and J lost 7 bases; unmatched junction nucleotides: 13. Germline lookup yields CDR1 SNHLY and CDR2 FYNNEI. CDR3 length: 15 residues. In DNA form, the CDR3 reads TGTGCCAGCGTCGCCGGGACTAGATCTCCGAATGAGCAGTTCTTC. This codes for CASVAGTRSPNEQFF.

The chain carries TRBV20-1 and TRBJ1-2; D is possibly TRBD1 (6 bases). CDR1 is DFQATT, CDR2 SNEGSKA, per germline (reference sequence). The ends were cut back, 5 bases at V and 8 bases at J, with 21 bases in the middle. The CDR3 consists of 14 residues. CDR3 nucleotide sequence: TGCAGTGCTTCGACAGGCATCTTCGTCGGGGGCTACACCTTC. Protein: CSASTGIFVGGYTF.

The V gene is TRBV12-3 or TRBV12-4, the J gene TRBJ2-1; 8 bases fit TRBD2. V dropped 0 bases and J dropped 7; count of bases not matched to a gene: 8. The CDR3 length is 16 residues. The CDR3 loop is CASSLAPAGGVNEQFF. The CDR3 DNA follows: TGTGCCAGCAGTTTAGCGCCCGCGGGGGGAGTTAATGAGCAGTTCTTC.

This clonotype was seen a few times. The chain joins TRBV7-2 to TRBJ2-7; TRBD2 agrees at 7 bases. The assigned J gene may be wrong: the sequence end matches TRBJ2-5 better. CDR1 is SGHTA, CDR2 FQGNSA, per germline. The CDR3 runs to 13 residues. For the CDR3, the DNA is TGTGCCAGCAGCCTGGCGGGAGAGGGGACCCAGTACTTC. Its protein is CASSLAGEGTQYF.

The CDR3 here is CASSPAGLGGTGETQYF. As DNA, the CDR3 is TGTGCCAGCTCACCTGCGGGACTAGGGGGAACCGGAGAGACCCAGTACTTC. The chain employs TRBV18 and TRBJ2-5; 8 bases line up with TRBD2. CDR1 is KGHSH and CDR2 is LQKENI in the germline V gene. With 3 bases clipped from V and 4 bases from J, the junction kept 13 bases outside the gene matches. The CDR3 is 17 residues long.

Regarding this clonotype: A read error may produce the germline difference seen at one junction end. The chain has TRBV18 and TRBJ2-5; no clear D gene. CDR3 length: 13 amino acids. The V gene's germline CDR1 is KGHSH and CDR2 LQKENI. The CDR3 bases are TGTACCAGCTCACCGGTCACGAGGGAGACCCAGTACTTC. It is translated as CTSSPVTRETQYF. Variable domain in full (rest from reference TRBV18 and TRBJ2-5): NAGVMQNPRHLVRRRGQEARLRCSPMKGHSHVYWYRQLPEEGLKFMVYLQKENIIDESGMPKERFSAEFPKEGPSILRIQQVVRGDSAAYFCTSSPVTRETQYFGPGTRLLVL.